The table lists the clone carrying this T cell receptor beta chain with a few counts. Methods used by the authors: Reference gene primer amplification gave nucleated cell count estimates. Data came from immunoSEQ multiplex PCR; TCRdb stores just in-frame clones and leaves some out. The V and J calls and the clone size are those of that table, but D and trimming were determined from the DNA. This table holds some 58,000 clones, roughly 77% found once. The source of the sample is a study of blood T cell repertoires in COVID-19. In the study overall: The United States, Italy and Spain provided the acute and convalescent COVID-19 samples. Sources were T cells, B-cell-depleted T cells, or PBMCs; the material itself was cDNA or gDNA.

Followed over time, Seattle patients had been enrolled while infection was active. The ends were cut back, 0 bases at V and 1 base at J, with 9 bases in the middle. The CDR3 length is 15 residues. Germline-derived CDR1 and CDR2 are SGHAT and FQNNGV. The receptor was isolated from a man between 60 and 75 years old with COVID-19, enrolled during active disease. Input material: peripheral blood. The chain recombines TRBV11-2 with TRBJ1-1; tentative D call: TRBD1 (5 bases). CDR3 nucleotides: TGTGCCAGCAGCTTAGAAAGGGGAGGGAACACTGAAGCTTTCTTT. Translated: CASSLERGGNTEAFF.